A selection of T cell receptor beta chains follows, all from one sample in a study of memory CD4+ T cells and cytomegalovirus serostatus. TCRdb's copy holds only in-frame clones and misses some; the assay was immunoSEQ multiplex PCR. Among about 61,000 clones, 82% were seen once, and the ten largest hold about 1%. Sequences were obtained from memory CD4+ T cells from blood. The source is an adult in good health and CMV-seronegative. Both conserved end residues are part of each CDR3. Each record gives: clone size, J gene, V gene, D gene, CDR3 DNA, CDR3 protein. The D gene is left open where the match is weak. The size entry is marked missing in some rows and otherwise reads once, few, many or a size class.

NA,TRBJ2-7,TRBV7-2,TRBD2,TGTGCCAGCAGCTTAGCGGTAGGACTAGCGGGAGCCGAGCAGTACTTC,CASSLAVGLAGAEQYF
NA,TRBJ1-6,TRBV5-1,NA,TGCGCCAGCAGCTTGGGAGTCCGTGGCGCCCCTCGGTCACCCCTCCACTTT,CASSLGVRGAPRSPLHF
NA,TRBJ1-3,TRBV5-4,NA,TGTGCCAGCAGCCCGGGCGGCAGTGCTGGAAACACCATATATTTT,CASSPGGSAGNTIYF
NA,TRBJ2-1,TRBV7-9,NA,TGTGCCAGCAGCTTAGGGGTAGCACAGACTCGTGAGCAGTTCTTC,CASSLGVAQTREQFF
NA,TRBJ2-3,TRBV9,NA,TGTGCCAGCAGCGCCCGGGGACAAACCACAGATACGCAGTATTTT,CASSARGQTTDTQYF
NA,TRBJ1-1,TRBV4-1,TRBD1,TGCGCCAGCAGCCAGGGGACAGGGGGAAGCACTGAAGCTTTCTTT,CASSQGTGGSTEAFF
NA,TRBJ2-3,TRBV12-5,NA,TGTGCTAGTGGTCCTGGCACAGATACGCAGTATTTT,CASGPGTDTQYF
NA,TRBJ1-2,TRBV6-1,NA,TGTGCCAGCAGCCTCAGGACATTCTATGGCTACACCTTC,CASSLRTFYGYTF
NA,TRBJ1-4,TRBV28,NA,TGTGCCAGCAGTCTCCGGGCTGGGGGGGAAAAACTGTTTTTT,CASSLRAGGEKLFF
once,TRBJ1-1,TRBV7-8,NA,TGTGCCAGCAGCCTGAGGGAGGGCACTGAAGCTTTCTTT,CASSLREGTEAFF
NA,TRBJ1-4,TRBV4-1,NA,TGCGCCAGCCACCCAGGGGAGGGGAGAAAACTGTTTTTT,CASHPGEGRKLFF
NA,TRBJ2-5,TRBV6-5,TRBD1,TGTGCCAGCAGTTACTCGAACGGACAGGGGACCCAGTACTTC,CASSYSNGQGTQYF
NA,TRBJ1-1,TRBV11-2,NA,TGTGCCAGCAGCTCCGCTACCGGGCCAGGGCTTCCCTTGAACACTGAAGCTTTCTTT,CASSSATGPGLPLNTEAFF
once,TRBJ2-3,TRBV10-2,NA,TGCGCCAGCAGAACCCCTTGGCCCACGAATACGCAGTATTTT,CASRTPWPTNTQYF
NA,TRBJ2-1,TRBV11-2,TRBD2,TGTGCCAGCAGCCAGGCGGGGGGAGAGCAGTTCTTC,CASSQAGGEQFF
NA,TRBJ2-1,TRBV18,TRBD1,TGTGCCAGCTCACTAGGGGGACAGGGAGGCAATGAGCAGTTCTTC,CASSLGGQGGNEQFF
once,TRBJ2-2,TRBV27,NA,TGTGCCAGCAGTTTATACCCCAGGGGTAGGACCGGGGAGCTGTTTTTT,CASSLYPRGRTGELFF
NA,TRBJ1-1,TRBV6-5,NA,TGTGCCAGCAGCCGACAGGCCATGAACACTGAAGCTTTCTTT,CASSRQAMNTEAFF
NA,TRBJ2-3,TRBV11-2,TRBD1,TGTGCCAGCAGCTCCGGGACAGGGGGACGCACAGATACGCAGTATTTT,CASSSGTGGRTDTQYF
NA,TRBJ1-4,TRBV9,TRBD1,TGTGCCAGCAGCCCCGGGACAGGTTCGGGTAATGAAAAACTGTTTTTT,CASSPGTGSGNEKLFF
NA,TRBJ1-3,TRBV14,NA,TGTGCCAGCAGCCCAATCTCTGGAAACACCATATATTTT,CASSPISGNTIYF
NA,TRBJ2-3,TRBV27,NA,TGTGCCAGCAGTTTATCGATAAGGCCTAGCACAGATACGCAGTATTTT,CASSLSIRPSTDTQYF
NA,TRBJ1-1,TRBV6-1,NA,TGTGCCAAATCCAGGGGAAGTGGGACTGAAGCTTTCTTT,CAKSRGSGTEAFF
once,TRBJ1-3,TRBV2,NA,TGTGCCAGCAGTGCAGATGGAGGCAGGACCTCTGGAAACACCATATATTTT,CASSADGGRTSGNTIYF